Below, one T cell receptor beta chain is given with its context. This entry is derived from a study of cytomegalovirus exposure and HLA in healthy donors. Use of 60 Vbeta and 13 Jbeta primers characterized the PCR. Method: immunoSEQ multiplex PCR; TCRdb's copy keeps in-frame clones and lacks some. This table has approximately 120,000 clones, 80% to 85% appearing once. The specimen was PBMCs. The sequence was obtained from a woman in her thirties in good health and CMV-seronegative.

The CDR3 DNA reads as TGTGCCAGCAGCACCGGACTTTTTCTCTACACAGATACGCAGTATTTT. It specifies CASSTGLFLYTDTQYF. The chain couples TRBV9 to TRBJ2-3; D is perhaps TRBD2 (5 bases). The CDR3 has 16 amino acids. Germline V gene lookup returns CDR1 SGDLS and CDR2 YYNGEE. Trimming cost V 4 bases and J 2 bases, with 17 bases left between them.